Given below is one T cell receptor beta chain in context. Its antigen remains unidentified. Per-nucleotide qualities are absent, and no much larger clonotype sits a single base away. These data originate in a study of identical twins (dated by TCRdb to 2016 to 2017). Background for the entire study: The study deep-sequenced TCR alpha and beta repertoires from monozygotic twins, unrelated adults of various ages and cord blood to test whether fetal clonotypes persist. Replicate twin experiments were performed at different times using different library preparation protocols to rule out contamination.

The germline V gene yields SQVTM for CDR1 and ANQGSEA for CDR2. V is pared back by 3 bases and J by 7 bases, with 10 bases lying between the germline termini. The CDR3 contains 11 residues, cysteine and phenylalanine counted. The kept DNA is CDR3 alone, 33 bases in frame from the first base. Libraries were prepared through 5' RACE. Instrument on record: Illumina HiSeq 2000. Template switching added a universal primer binding site, and the final cDNA carried a unique molecular identifier that allowed TCR cDNA molecules to be counted accurately. First-strand cDNA for TCR alpha and beta chains was synthesized from specific primers in the conserved constant-segment region. To control for contamination, each cDNA library was double barcoded with a SMART-Mk sample barcode plus Illumina barcodes. Two successive PCR steps introduced TruSeq adapter sequences along with Illumina sample barcodes. The Illumina HiSeq platform was used with custom primers to sequence TCR alpha and beta cDNA libraries. The published analysis was carried out like this. Unique molecular identifiers were extracted from raw reads with MiGEC, and CDR3 positions were determined with MiXCR. For each individual, recombination models were inferred using an EM algorithm with the repgenHMM and IGoR tools. Shared clonotypes were analyzed with the tcR package in R, and sharing was normalized by the product of cloneset sizes. To study raw recombination without the effects of thymic and clonal selection, out-of-frame nonproductive sequences were analyzed. In-frame beta chains were kept once TCRdb had trimmed the public reads at Q25 with fastp and called clones with MiXCR. Rows matching on CDR3 protein sequence are summarized as one entry with the most common DNA and genes. In this record, the V and J calls reflect TCRdb's handling and not the investigators' own analysis. This sample is represented by hundreds of thousands of distinct CDR3 sequences; less than 25% of them were singletons. The ten largest account for about 4.5% of the sample.

Study-wide conclusions, independent of this receptor: Compared with coincidental sharing between unrelated individuals, out-of-frame TCR alpha sequences shared between twins had an excess of sequences with low generation probability. Because the same donors could not be followed over many years, the conclusions relied on cross-sectional statistical analysis. Zero-insertion analyses could be partly confounded by invariant T cells such as MAIT and iNKT, although diverse VJ usage argued against such confounding for most clonotypes. In monozygotic twins, recombination models systematically underestimated out-of-frame TCR alpha sharing, but the models matched the sharing seen between unrelated individuals. Abundant cord blood beta clonotypes carried fewer insertions; young adult naive repertoires showed a weaker similar trend, while memory repertoires showed none. The excess sharing between twins in beta out-of-frame sequences was weaker because fewer shared sequences reduced the signal-to-noise ratio.

Every donor was a healthy Caucasian. The twin cohort consisted of three pairs of female monozygotic twins, all aged roughly 18 to 30 years. Peripheral blood mononuclear cells were the source from which RNA for the TCR libraries was isolated. The data also belong to a second study, concerning T cells expressing NK-cell markers. The second study reports: TCR beta-chain repertoires were profiled in sorted CD3+CD56+NKG2C+, CD3+CD56+NKG2C- and CD3+CD56-NKG2C+ T-cell subsets from eight donors. Among the eight sequenced donors, only one was HCMV-seronegative, while the other seven were HCMV-seropositive. In several experiments an anti-gammadeltaTCR antibody was added to restrict sorting to alphabetaTCR-expressing T cells. In roughly 6 donors, the dominant CD3+CD56+NKG2C+ clonotypes were among the top 10 CD8+ clonotypes and accounted for about 1.0-7.5% of CD8+ T cells. Those dominant clonotypes were again the most abundant among CD3+CD56-NKG2C+ cells in several donors, at about 28.3-60.1%. It remained unclear whether the expanded NKG2C-expressing T cell clones were specific for HCMV antigens. Randomly selected healthy volunteers, three men and five women, were used as the eight sequenced donors. A commercial ELISA kit detecting HCMV-specific IgG in serum was used to determine HCMV serostatus. For five to seven donors, bulk peripheral blood T-cell repertoires were also sequenced from unsorted PBMC. Reads were demultiplexed and grouped by UMI with MIGEC, and clonotypes were assembled and quantified with MiTCR. To remove erroneous sequences, TCR cDNA sequences were retained only when supported by two or more reads. The tcR package was used for downstream repertoire analysis, with clonotypes matched between fractions based on CDR3 nucleotide sequence plus V segment. VDJmatch was used to annotate antigen specificity against VDJdb, with one amino acid substitution allowed in CDR3.

The source material was PBMCs. This receptor chain uses TRBV29-1 and TRBJ2-7, with no confident D gene call. This clonotype originated in a woman younger than 35 in good health. The nucleotides are TGCAGCGTTGAGCGATGGGTGGAGCAGTACTTC. Its amino acids are CSVERWVEQYF.